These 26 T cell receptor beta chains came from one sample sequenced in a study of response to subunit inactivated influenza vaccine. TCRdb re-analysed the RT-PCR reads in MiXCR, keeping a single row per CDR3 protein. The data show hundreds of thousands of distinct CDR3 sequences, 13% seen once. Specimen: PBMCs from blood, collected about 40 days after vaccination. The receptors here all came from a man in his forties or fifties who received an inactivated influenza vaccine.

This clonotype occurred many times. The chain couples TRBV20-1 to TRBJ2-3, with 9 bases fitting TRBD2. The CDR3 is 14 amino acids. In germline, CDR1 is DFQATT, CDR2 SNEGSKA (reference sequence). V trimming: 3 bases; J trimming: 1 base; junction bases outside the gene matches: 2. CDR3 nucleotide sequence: TGCAGTGCTAGGGCGGGAGGGGGCACAGATACGCAGTATTTT. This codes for CSARAGGGTDTQYF.

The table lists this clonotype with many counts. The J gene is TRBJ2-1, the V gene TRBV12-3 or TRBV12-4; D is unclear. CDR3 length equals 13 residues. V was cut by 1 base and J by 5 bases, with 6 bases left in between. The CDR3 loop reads CASSLVLNNEQFF. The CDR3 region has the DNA TGTGCCAGCAGTTTAGTTCTGAACAATGAGCAGTTCTTC.

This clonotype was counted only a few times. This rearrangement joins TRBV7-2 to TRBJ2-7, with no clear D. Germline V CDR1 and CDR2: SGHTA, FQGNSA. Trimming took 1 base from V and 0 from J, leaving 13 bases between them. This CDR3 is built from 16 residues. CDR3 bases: TGTGCCAGCAGCTTAGACGTCGCATTACGCTCCTACGAGCAGTACTTC. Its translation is CASSLDVALRSYEQYF.

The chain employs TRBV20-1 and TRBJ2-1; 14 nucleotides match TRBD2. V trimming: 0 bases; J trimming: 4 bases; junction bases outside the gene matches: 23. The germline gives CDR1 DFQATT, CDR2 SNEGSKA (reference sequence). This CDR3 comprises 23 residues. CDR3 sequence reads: CSARDPGLAGVEWGYTLYNEQFF. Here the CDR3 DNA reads TGCAGTGCTAGAGACCCGGGACTAGCGGGAGTTGAGTGGGGTTATACCCTTTACAATGAGCAGTTCTTC.

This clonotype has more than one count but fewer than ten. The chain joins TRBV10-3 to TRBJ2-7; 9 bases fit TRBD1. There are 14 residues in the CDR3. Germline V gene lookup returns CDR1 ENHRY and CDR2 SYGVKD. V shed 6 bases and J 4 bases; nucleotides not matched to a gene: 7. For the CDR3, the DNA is TGTGCCATCAGACCCGGGACAGGGATTTACGAGCAGTACTTC. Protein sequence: CAIRPGTGIYEQYF.

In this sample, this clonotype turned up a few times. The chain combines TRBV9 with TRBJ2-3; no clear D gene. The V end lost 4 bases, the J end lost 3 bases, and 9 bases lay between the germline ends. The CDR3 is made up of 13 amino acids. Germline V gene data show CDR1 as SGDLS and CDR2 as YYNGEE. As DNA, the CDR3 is TGTGCCAGCAGCCCTCACCCGACAGATACGCAGTATTTT. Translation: CASSPHPTDTQYF.

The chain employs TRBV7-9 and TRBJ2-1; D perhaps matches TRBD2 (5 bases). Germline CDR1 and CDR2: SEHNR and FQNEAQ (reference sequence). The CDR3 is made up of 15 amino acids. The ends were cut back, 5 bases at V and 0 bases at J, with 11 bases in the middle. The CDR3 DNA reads TGTGCCAGCAGCCCAACTAGGAGCTCCTACAATGAGCAGTTCTTC. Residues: CASSPTRSSYNEQFF.

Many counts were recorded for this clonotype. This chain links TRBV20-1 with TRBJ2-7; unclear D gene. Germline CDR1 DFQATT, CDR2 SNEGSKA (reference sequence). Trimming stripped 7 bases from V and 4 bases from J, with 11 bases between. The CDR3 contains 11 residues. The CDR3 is CSVGQLYEQYF. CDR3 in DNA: TGCAGTGTGGGCCAACTATACGAGCAGTACTTC.

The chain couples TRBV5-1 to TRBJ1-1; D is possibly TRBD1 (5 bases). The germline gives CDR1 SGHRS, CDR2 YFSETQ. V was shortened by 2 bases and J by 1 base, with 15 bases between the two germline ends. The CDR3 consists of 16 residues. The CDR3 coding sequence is TGCGCCAGCAGCTTCTTATCGGGGGAGCCGAACACTGAAGCTTTCTTT. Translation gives CASSFLSGEPNTEAFF.

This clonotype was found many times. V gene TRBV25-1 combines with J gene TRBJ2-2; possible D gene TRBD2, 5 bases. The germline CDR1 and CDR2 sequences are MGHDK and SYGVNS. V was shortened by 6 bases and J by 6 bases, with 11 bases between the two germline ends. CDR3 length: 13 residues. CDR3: CASSRWESGELFF. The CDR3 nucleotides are TGTGCCAGCAGCCGTTGGGAGTCCGGGGAGCTGTTTTTT.

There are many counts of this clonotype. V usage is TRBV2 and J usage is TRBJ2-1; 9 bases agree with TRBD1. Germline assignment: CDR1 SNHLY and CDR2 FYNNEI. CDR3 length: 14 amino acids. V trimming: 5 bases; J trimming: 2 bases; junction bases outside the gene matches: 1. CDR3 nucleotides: TGTGCCAGCAGTCGGACAGGGGCCTACAATGAGCAGTTCTTC. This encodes CASSRTGAYNEQFF. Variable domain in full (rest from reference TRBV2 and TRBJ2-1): EPEVTQTPSHQVTQMGQEVILRCVPISNHLYFYWYRQILGQKVEFLVSFYNNEISEKSEIFDDQFSVERPDGSNFTLKIRSTKLEDSAMYFCASSRTGAYNEQFFGPGTRLTVL.

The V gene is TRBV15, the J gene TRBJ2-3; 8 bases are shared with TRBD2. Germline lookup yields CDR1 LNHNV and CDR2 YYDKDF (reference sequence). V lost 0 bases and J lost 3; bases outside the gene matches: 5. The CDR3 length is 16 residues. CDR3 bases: TGTGCCACCAGCAGAGACCCGGGAGGGCGGACAGATACGCAGTATTTT. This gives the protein CATSRDPGGRTDTQYF.

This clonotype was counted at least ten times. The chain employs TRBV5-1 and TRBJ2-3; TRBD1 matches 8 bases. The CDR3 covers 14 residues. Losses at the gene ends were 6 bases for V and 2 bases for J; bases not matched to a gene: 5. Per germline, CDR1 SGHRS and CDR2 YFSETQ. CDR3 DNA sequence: TGCGCCAGCAACCAGGGGGCAGTCACAGATACGCAGTATTTT. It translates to CASNQGAVTDTQYF.

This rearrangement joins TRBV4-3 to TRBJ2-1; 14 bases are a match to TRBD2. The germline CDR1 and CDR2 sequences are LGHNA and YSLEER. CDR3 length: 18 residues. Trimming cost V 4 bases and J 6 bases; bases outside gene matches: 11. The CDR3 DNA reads TGCGCCAGCAGCCGACACGTTTTTGGGACTAGCGGGAGCAATGAGCAGTTCTTC. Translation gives CASSRHVFGTSGSNEQFF.

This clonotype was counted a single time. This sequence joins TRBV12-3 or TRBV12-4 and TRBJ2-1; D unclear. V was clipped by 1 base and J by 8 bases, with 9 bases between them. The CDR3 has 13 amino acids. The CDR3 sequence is CASSLGPYDEQFF. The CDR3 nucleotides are TGTGCCAGCAGTTTAGGACCGTACGATGAGCAGTTCTTC.

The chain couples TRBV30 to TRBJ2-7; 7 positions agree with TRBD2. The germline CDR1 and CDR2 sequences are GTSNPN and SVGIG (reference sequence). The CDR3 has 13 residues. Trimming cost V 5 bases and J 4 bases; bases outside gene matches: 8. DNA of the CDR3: TGTGCCTGGTCGGCGGGAGTAGGTTACGAGCAGTACTTC. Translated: CAWSAGVGYEQYF.

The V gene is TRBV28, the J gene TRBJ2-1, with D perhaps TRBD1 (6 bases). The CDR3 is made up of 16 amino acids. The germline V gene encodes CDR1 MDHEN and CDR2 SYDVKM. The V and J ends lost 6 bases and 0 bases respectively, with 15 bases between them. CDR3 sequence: CASSPAGALSYNEQFF. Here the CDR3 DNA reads TGTGCCAGCAGCCCAGCAGGGGCCCTCTCCTACAATGAGCAGTTCTTC.

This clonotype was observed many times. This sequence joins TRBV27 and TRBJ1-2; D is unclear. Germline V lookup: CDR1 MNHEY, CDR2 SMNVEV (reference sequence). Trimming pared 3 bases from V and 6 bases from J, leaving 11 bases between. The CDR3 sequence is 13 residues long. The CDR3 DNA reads TGTGCCAGCAGTTTTCCCCCTCCAAATGGCTACACCTTC. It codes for CASSFPPPNGYTF.

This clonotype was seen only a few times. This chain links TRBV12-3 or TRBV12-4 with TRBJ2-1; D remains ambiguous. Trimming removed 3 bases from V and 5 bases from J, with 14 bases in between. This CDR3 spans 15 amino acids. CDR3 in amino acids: CASSLSYRRNNEQFF. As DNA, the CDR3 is TGTGCCAGCAGTTTGTCCTACCGTAGAAACAATGAGCAGTTCTTC.

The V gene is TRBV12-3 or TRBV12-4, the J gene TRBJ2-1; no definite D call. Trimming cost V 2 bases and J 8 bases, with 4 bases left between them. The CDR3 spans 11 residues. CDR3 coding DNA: TGTGCCAGCAGTTTATTATATGAGCAGTTCTTC. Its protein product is CASSLLYEQFF.

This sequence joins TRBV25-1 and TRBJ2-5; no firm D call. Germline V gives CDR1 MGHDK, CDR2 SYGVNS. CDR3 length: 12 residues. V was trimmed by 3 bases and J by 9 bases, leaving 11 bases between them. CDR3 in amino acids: CASSDPKAAQYF. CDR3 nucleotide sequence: TGTGCCAGCAGTGATCCAAAGGCAGCCCAGTACTTC. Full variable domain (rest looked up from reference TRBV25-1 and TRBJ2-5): EADIYQTPRYLVIGTGKKITLECSQTMGHDKMYWYQQDPGMELHLIHYSYGVNSTEKGDLSSESTVSRIRTEHFPLTLESARPSHTSQYLCASSDPKAAQYFGPGTRLLVL.

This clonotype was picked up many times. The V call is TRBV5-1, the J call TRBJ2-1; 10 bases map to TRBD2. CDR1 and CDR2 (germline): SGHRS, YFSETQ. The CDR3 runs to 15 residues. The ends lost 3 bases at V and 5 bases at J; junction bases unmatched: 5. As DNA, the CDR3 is TGCGCCAGCAGCTGGAGCGGGAGGGTAGACAATGAGCAGTTCTTC. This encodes CASSWSGRVDNEQFF.

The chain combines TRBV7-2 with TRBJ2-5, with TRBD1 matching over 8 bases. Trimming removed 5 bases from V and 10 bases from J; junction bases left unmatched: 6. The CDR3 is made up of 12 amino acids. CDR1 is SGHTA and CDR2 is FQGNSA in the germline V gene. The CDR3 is CASSRPGQGQYF. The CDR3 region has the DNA TGTGCCAGCAGCCGACCCGGACAGGGCCAGTACTTC.

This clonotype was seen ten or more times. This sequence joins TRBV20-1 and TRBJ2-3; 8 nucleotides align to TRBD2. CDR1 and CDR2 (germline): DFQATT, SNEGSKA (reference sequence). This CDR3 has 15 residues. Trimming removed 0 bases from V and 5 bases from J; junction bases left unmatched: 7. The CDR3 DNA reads TGCAGTGCTAGAGATTATAGCGGGACGATAGATACGCAGTATTTT. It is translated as CSARDYSGTIDTQYF.

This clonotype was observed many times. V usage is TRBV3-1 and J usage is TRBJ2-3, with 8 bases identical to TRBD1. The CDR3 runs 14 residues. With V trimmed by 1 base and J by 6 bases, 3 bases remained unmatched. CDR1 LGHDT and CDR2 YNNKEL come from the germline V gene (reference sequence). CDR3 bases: TGTGCCAGCAGCCAAGGAGGACAGGGCGATACGCAGTATTTT. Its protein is CASSQGGQGDTQYF.

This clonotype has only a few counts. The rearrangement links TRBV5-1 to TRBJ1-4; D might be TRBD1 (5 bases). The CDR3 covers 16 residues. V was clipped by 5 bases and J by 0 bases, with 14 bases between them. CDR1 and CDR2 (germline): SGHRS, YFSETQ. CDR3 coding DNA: TGCGCCAGCAGGAGGTCGGACATAACAACTAATGAAAAACTGTTTTTT. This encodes CASRRSDITTNEKLFF.